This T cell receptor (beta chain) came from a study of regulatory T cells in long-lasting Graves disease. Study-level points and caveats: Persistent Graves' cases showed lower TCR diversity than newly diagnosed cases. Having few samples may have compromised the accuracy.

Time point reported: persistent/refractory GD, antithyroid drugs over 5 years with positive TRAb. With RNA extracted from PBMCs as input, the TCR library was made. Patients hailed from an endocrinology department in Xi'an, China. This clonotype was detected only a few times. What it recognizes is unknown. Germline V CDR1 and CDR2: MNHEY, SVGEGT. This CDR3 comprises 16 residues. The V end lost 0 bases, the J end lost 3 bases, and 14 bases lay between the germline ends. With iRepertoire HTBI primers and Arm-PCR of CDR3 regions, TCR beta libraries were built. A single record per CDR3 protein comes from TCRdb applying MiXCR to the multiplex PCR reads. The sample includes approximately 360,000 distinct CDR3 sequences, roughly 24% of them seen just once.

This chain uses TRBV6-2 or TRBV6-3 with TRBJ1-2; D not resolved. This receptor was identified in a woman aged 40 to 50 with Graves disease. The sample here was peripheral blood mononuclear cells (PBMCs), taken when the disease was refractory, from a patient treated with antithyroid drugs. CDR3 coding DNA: TGTGCCAGCAGTTACTCCCCGAGGGAGGGAGACTATGGCTACACCTTC. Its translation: CASSYSPREGDYGYTF.